The clone carrying this TCR beta chain was counted ten times or more. The antigen remains unidentified. The sample is drawn from a study of T cells in Graves' hyperthyroidism and ophthalmopathy. General study points: Most thyroid clonotypes expanded above 0.001 were also detected in blood.

Amplified TCR beta CDR3 regions derived from RNA transcripts. In the first-round RT-PCR of the TCR CDR3, the HTBI primer set was used. MiXCR, applied by TCRdb to the multiplex PCR reads, yields one record per CDR3 protein. The sample includes approximately 380,000 distinct CDR3 sequences, approximately 19% of them seen just once. The CDR3 totals 12 residues. Germline CDR1 LGHDT, CDR2 YNNKEL (reference sequence). Trimming stripped 6 bases from V and 3 bases from J, with 9 bases between. Diagnostic assessment was based on clinical symptoms, serum thyroxine and TRAb, thyroid ultrasound and orbital computed tomography.

The origin of this receptor is a woman in her late teens or twenties with Graves' hyperthyroidism. The sequenced material came from blood. This rearrangement joins TRBV3-1 to TRBJ2-7; D possibly corresponds to TRBD2 (5 bases). CDR3 sequence: CASSQRDYEQYF. The CDR3 DNA is TGTGCCAGCAGTCAGAGGGACTACGAGCAGTACTTC.